These 7 T cell receptor beta chains originate from one sample sequenced in a study of blood T cell repertoires in COVID-19. Sequencing used immunoSEQ multiplex PCR; TCRdb keeps in-frame clones, though not all of them. The data contain roughly 150,000 clones, over 80% of them seen just once; the ten biggest clones take up approximately 5.3%. The sample was PBMCs or T cells enriched from blood (not recorded which). Receptors originate from a man in his 70s who had been exposed to COVID-19.

The chain couples TRBV9 to TRBJ1-1; D gene unclear. Germline CDR1 reads SGDLS; CDR2 reads YYNGEE. The CDR3 is 14 amino acids. Trimming cost V 1 base and J 1 base, with 8 bases left between them. The CDR3 sequence is CASSVRQENTEAFF. The DNA of the CDR3 is TGTGCCAGCAGCGTAAGGCAGGAGAACACTGAAGCTTTCTTT.

The chain employs TRBV4-1 and TRBJ2-2; 8 bases agree with TRBD1. CDR3 size: 17 residues. Germline CDR1 MGHRA, CDR2 YSYEKL. Germline trimming cut 3 bases from V and 0 bases from J; bases unmatched to any gene: 6. CDR3 residues: CASSQARTGPNTGELFF. DNA for the CDR3: TGCGCCAGCAGCCAGGCCCGGACAGGGCCGAACACCGGGGAGCTGTTTTTT.

The rearrangement links TRBV10-2 to TRBJ2-3; 11 bases are a match to TRBD2. In germline, CDR1 is WSHSY, CDR2 SAAADI. The CDR3 is made up of 18 amino acids. V lost 0 bases, J lost 4 bases, and 9 bases stayed unmatched. CDR3 amino acids: CASSESGSGRAVADTQYF. CDR3 nucleotide sequence: TGCGCCAGCAGTGAGTCGGGTAGCGGGAGGGCTGTGGCAGATACGCAGTATTTT.

This chain links TRBV10-3 with TRBJ2-3; TRBD1 aligns across 8 bases. This CDR3 spans 15 amino acids. Germline lookup yields CDR1 ENHRY and CDR2 SYGVKD. The trim removed 9 bases at V and 0 bases at J, leaving 8 bases unmatched. The CDR3 DNA follows: TGTGCCATAGACAGGGGACCCCTAAGCACAGATACGCAGTATTTT. Amino acid sequence: CAIDRGPLSTDTQYF.

The rearrangement uses TRBV4-1 and TRBJ1-4; no firm D call. V was cut by 4 bases and J by 6 bases, with 15 bases left in between. Germline V lookup: CDR1 MGHRA, CDR2 YSYEKL. CDR3 size: 15 residues. The CDR3 nucleotides read TGCGCCAGCAGCCCCGGGGTCCTCGTGGATGAAAAACTGTTTTTT. This codes for CASSPGVLVDEKLFF.

This clone has a single count. The V gene is TRBV11-2, the J gene TRBJ2-2, with 9 positions matching TRBD2. Per germline, CDR1 SGHAT and CDR2 FQNNGV. The CDR3 has 16 amino acids. V dropped 1 base and J dropped 4; count of bases not matched to a gene: 4. The DNA of the CDR3 is TGTGCCAGCAGCTTAGCTGCGGGAGGGCCCACCGGGGAGCTGTTTTTT. It yields the protein CASSLAAGGPTGELFF.

The chain has TRBV18 and TRBJ2-5, with 7 bases that match TRBD1. This CDR3 has 14 residues. Trimming removed 0 bases from V and 5 bases from J; junction bases left unmatched: 3. Germline V gene sequence: CDR1 KGHSH, CDR2 LQKENI. CDR3 nucleotides: TGTGCCAGCTCACCACCGGACAGGAGGGAGACCCAGTACTTC. Protein product: CASSPPDRRETQYF.